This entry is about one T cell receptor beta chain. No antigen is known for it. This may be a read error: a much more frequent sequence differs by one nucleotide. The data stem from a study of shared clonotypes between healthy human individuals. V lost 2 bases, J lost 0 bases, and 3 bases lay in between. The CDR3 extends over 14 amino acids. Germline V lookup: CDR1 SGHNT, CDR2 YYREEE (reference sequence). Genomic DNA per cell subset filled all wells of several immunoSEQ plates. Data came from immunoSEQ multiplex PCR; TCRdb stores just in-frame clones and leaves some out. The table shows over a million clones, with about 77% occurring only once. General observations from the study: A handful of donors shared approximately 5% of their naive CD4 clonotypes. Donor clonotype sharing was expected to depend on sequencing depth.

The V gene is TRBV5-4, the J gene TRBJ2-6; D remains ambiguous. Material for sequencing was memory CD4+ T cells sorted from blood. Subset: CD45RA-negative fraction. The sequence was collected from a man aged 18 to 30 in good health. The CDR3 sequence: CASSLDSGANVLTF. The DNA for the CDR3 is TGTGCCAGCAGCTTAGACTCTGGGGCCAACGTCCTGACTTTC.